This TCR beta chain is from a study of post-analysis software for immune sequencing data. In the study overall: Both relapsing-remitting and secondary progressive multiple sclerosis featured among the disease courses, as did progressive-relapsing multiple sclerosis. General study results and limits: Among roughly 5 TRBV segments more frequent in patients than controls were TRBV5-6, TRBV5-1 and TRBV20-1. The F measure placed samples prepared in the same batch into strongly shared clusters. Normalized Chao1 diversity was significantly lower in multiple sclerosis patients than in controls.

In the case of this clonotype: Its specificity is unknown.

Germline CDR1 MDHEN, CDR2 SYDVKM. Losses at the gene ends were 4 bases for V and 1 base for J; bases not matched to a gene: 5. The length of the CDR3 is 15 residues. Prepared libraries of TCR beta cDNA carried unique molecular identifiers. From around 0.96 to 9.9 million T cells, roughly 0.5 million cDNA molecules were obtained. TCRdb recomputed calls from the PCR reads with MiXCR, one row per CDR3 protein. The sample includes some 690,000 distinct CDR3 sequences, 59% of them seen just once. The sequenced sample consisted of blood. This clonotype was sampled from a girl aged 2 to 9 with multiple sclerosis. This chain joins TRBV28 and TRBJ2-5; 8 bases line up with TRBD1. This chain's CDR3 is CASSSAQGAQETQYF. The CDR3 DNA follows: TGTGCCAGCAGTTCGGCGCAGGGGGCCCAAGAGACCCAGTACTTC.